This T cell receptor beta chain was documented in a study of cytomegalovirus exposure and HLA in healthy donors (dated 2017 in TCRdb). Regarding the study in general: According to a later analysis, one platform produced both the roughly 120 validation repertoires and the approximately 660 repertoires of the first cohort. The study was designed to test whether signatures of past pathogen exposure could be identified by cataloging public T cell receptors. Besides the first cohort of around 700 subjects, a separate validation cohort made up of roughly 130 different subjects was used. To predict cytomegalovirus infection status, the study combined high-throughput TCR immunosequencing, statistical association of individual TCRs with disease status, and machine learning.

The receptor library was made with the immunoSEQ multiplex PCR assay. From the authors' description of their analysis: A statistical classification framework was built to diagnose cytomegalovirus status from the catalog of TCR beta chain sequences. Entries here come from immuneACCESS through TCRdb and include only in-frame sequences with V and J called. Some clones fail to appear in such tables; in the studies checked, an unresolved V gene covers under half of the shortfall, and the cause of the remainder is unknown. The V and J calls and clone size are taken from that table; D and trimming were inferred from the DNA. For this sample the table gives about 110,000 clones, of which less than 90% were detected only once. More than 1.5% of the sample goes to the ten largest clones. This clone was found once. The target of this receptor is not known. Base-call qualities are not available, and no considerably larger clone is one nucleotide away.

Here is what the overall study found, with its caveats: In vitro tests confirmed that a few of the cytomegalovirus-associated TCR beta chains recognize cytomegalovirus antigens. The authors suggested that the approach could potentially be extended to other disease states and immunological phenotypes. The classifier was reported to diagnose cytomegalovirus status with high specificity and sensitivity in both the original and validation cohorts. The study gave a list of about 150 TCR beta chains associated with cytomegalovirus. The validation cohort had no HLA typing available for a later analysis, so co-occurrence within that cohort was assessed over all 120 or so repertoires. Of the cluster scores, approximately 95% were above 0 in a later analysis, which found that TCRs clustered in the first cohort also tended to co-occur in the 95 to 150 validation repertoires. While some public TCRs were present in many individuals, most TCR sequences turned up only very rarely across donors.

The donors were included in the validation cohort of 130 or so subjects, a group kept apart from the approximately 700-subject first cohort. The sample comprised PBMCs. The sequence derives from a woman between 18 and 29 years old in good health and CMV-seropositive.

The DNA reads TGTGCCAGCAGTCCTAAACCGGGACAGGGGCAAGAGACCCAGTACTTC. This sequence encodes CASSPKPGQGQETQYF. The chain uses TRBV27 and TRBJ2-5, and 10 junction bases match TRBD1. Inclusive of the bounding cysteine and phenylalanine, the CDR3 is 16 residues long. CDR3 DNA only is kept here, 48 bases in frame from base 1. CDR1 and CDR2 were assigned from the germline V gene (reference sequence) as MNHEY and SMNVEV. The junction shows trimming of 5 bases on V and 2 bases on J, and the gene matches do not reach 8 bases of it.